Shown below are 27 T cell receptor beta chains from a single sample sequenced in a study of tumor-infiltrating lymphocytes in localized non-small cell lung cancer. Profiling relied on immunoSEQ multiplex PCR, and the TCRdb table lists in-frame clones only, not all of them. This table has 8,500 to 9,500 clones, roughly 80% appearing once. The sequenced material came from uninvolved lung tissue not adjacent to the tumor. The source is a human donor with non-small cell lung cancer.

Only a few counts were recorded for this clone. The chain recombines TRBV6-5 with TRBJ1-1, with TRBD1 matching over 7 bases. The V gene's germline CDR1 is MNHEY and CDR2 SVGAGI. CDR3 length equals 14 residues. J was trimmed by 3 bases and V by 6 bases; bases with no gene match: 7. The CDR3 region has the DNA TGTGCCAGCAGGACTCAGGGGGTTTACACTGAAGCTTTCTTT. It yields the protein CASRTQGVYTEAFF.

This sequence joins TRBV28 and TRBJ2-7; no clear D gene. The V end lost 6 bases, the J end lost 6 bases, and 15 bases lay between the germline ends. Germline CDR1 and CDR2: MDHEN and SYDVKM. The CDR3 is 13 residues long. The CDR3 DNA reads TGTGCCAGCAGGGGTCCCTCCCAACCCGAGCAGTACTTC. Amino acids: CASRGPSQPEQYF.

The V and J genes are TRBV28 and TRBJ1-5; no reliable D call. The CDR3 extends over 14 amino acids. Germline V gene sequence: CDR1 MDHEN, CDR2 SYDVKM. Between the trimmed V and J ends, which lost 1 base and 7 bases, there was a span of 11 bases. The chain's CDR3 is CASSLSAGGQPQHF. The CDR3 DNA reads TGTGCCAGCAGTTTATCCGCGGGCGGGCAGCCCCAGCATTTT. The full variable domain, its missing parts supplied by reference TRBV28 and TRBJ1-5, is DVKVTQSSRYLVKRTGEKVFLECVQDMDHENMFWYRQDPGLGLRLIYFSYDVKMKEKGDIPEGYSVSREKKERFSLILESASTNQTSMYLCASSLSAGGQPQHFGDGTRLSIL.

This clone has only one observation. The chain couples TRBV18 to TRBJ2-1; D remains unclear. The CDR3 runs 14 residues. Germline V gene sequence: CDR1 KGHSH, CDR2 LQKENI. Trimming left V 0 bases short and J 1 base short, with 4 bases between. The CDR3 reads CASSPPWSYNEQFF. The CDR3 coding sequence is TGTGCCAGCTCACCACCTTGGTCCTACAATGAGCAGTTCTTC. Complete variable domain (other parts from reference TRBV18 and TRBJ2-1): NAGVMQNPRHLVRRRGQEARLRCSPMKGHSHVYWYRQLPEEGLKFMVYLQKENIIDESGMPKERFSAEFPKEGPSILRIQQVVRGDSAAYFCASSPPWSYNEQFFGPGTRLTVL.

The genes are TRBV29-1 and TRBJ2-7, with D tentatively TRBD1 or TRBD2 (5 bases each). Trimming pared 0 bases from V and 0 bases from J, leaving 18 bases between. This CDR3 is 17 amino acids long. Germline V CDR1 and CDR2: SQVTM, ANQGSEA. The CDR3 sequence is CSVEEYLAGTVSYEQYF. The CDR3 DNA follows: TGCAGCGTTGAAGAATATCTCGCCGGGACGGTCTCCTACGAGCAGTACTTC.

The rearrangement joins TRBV15 to TRBJ2-7, with 8 bases that match TRBD2. J lost 1 base, V lost 0 bases, and 8 bases had no gene match. The length of the CDR3 is 17 residues. The germline CDR1 and CDR2 sequences are LNHNV and YYDKDF (reference sequence). The DNA for the CDR3 is TGTGCCACCAGCAGAGATAACAGCGGGAGAAAGTCCTACGAGCAGTACTTC. Translating it yields CATSRDNSGRKSYEQYF.

J is TRBJ1-3 and V is TRBV28; D possibly corresponds to TRBD1 (5 bases). The CDR3 totals 13 residues. CDR1 and CDR2 from the germline V gene are MDHEN and SYDVKM. V was pared by 7 bases and J by 3 bases, with 10 bases between. CDR3 sequence: CASTGADGNTIYF. The CDR3 bases are TGTGCCAGCACTGGGGCCGATGGAAACACCATATATTTT.

The chain has TRBV6-1 and TRBJ2-7, with TRBD1 matching over 10 bases. CDR3 size: 14 residues. The V gene end was trimmed by 5 bases and the J gene end by 2 bases; junction bases not matched to a gene: 3. CDR1 MNHNS and CDR2 SASEGT come from the germline V gene. The CDR3 here is CASSRQGATYEQYF. CDR3 DNA: TGTGCCAGCAGTCGACAGGGGGCGACCTACGAGCAGTACTTC.

The genes are TRBV10-3 and TRBJ2-1; 8 positions match TRBD2. V lost 6 bases and J lost 9; bases outside the gene matches: 10. The CDR3 extends over 14 amino acids. Germline-derived CDR1 and CDR2 are ENHRY and SYGVKD. This CDR3 reads CAIRAAGGRSEQFF. As DNA, the CDR3 is TGTGCCATCAGGGCGGCTGGCGGGAGGAGTGAGCAGTTCTTC.

V usage is TRBV11-2 and J usage is TRBJ2-3; D is possibly TRBD2 (6 bases). Trimming stripped 5 bases from V and 1 base from J, with 16 bases between. The CDR3 runs to 16 residues. Germline V lookup: CDR1 SGHAT, CDR2 FQNNGV. The CDR3 DNA reads TGTGCCAGCAGCCGAGCGGGTTACCGGGGCACAGATACGCAGTATTTT. This translates into CASSRAGYRGTDTQYF.

The genes are TRBV2 and TRBJ2-5, with 7 nucleotides matching TRBD2. The CDR3 contains 13 residues. V lost 7 bases and J lost 5; bases outside the gene matches: 7. The germline gives CDR1 SNHLY, CDR2 FYNNEI. CDR3 bases: TGTGCCAGCATGGGCGGGAGCCGGGAGACCCAGTACTTC. Amino acids: CASMGGSRETQYF.

The chain has TRBV7-9 and TRBJ2-3; 10 nucleotides align to TRBD2. The CDR3 is made up of 19 amino acids. Per the germline V gene, CDR1 is SEHNR and CDR2 is FQNEAQ (reference sequence). After removal of 5 bases from V and 4 bases from J, the junction contained 18 bases not matched to a gene. The CDR3 region has the DNA TGTGCCAGCAGCGCACGCATTGGGTCTAGCGGGAGCCTGGCAGATACGCAGTATTTT. It codes for CASSARIGSSGSLADTQYF.

This rearrangement joins TRBV5-1 to TRBJ1-4, with a possible D match to TRBD1 (6 bases). The CDR3 runs to 15 residues. V was pared by 7 bases and J by 7 bases, with 20 bases between. Germline-derived CDR1 and CDR2 are SGHRS and YFSETQ. CDR3 nucleotide sequence: TGCGCCAGCGGAGAGCTGGGGGGCAGAGGTGAAAAACTGTTTTTT. Protein: CASGELGGRGEKLFF.

The rearrangement uses TRBV4-1 and TRBJ2-7; D is undetermined. Germline lookup yields CDR1 MGHRA and CDR2 YSYEKL. Deletions cut 0 bases from V and 2 bases from J, with 14 bases between. The CDR3 consists of 16 residues. The CDR3 sequence is CASSQDEGAYPYEQYF. Here the CDR3 DNA reads TGCGCCAGCAGCCAAGATGAAGGAGCCTATCCCTACGAGCAGTACTTC.

The chain has TRBV5-1 and TRBJ2-2; D uncertain. This CDR3 has 12 residues. V lost 5 bases, J lost 5 bases, and 7 bases lay in between. Germline-derived CDR1 and CDR2 are SGHRS and YFSETQ. CDR3: CASRRLTGELFF. The CDR3 nucleotides are TGCGCCAGCAGACGGCTTACCGGGGAGCTGTTTTTT.

Comments on this clone: Within the sample, other DNA sequences also encode this same CDR3. V gene TRBV5-6 combines with J gene TRBJ2-7; D is unclear. This CDR3 contains 11 residues. Germline CDR1 and CDR2: SGHDT and YYEEEE. The germline V and J ends were trimmed by 0 bases and 3 bases, with 1 base remaining between them. CDR3 coding DNA: TGTGCCAGCAGCTTGGGCTACGAGCAGTACTTC. Its translation: CASSLGYEQYF.

This sequence joins TRBV9 and TRBJ1-5; the D is unclear. Germline loops: CDR1 SGDLS, CDR2 YYNGEE. The CDR3 extends over 15 amino acids. Trimming took off 2 bases at V and 3 bases at J, with 12 bases between the two ends. The CDR3 coding sequence is TGTGCCAGCAGCGTGAGCGGAGATATCAATCAGCCCCAGCATTTT. Its translation: CASSVSGDINQPQHF.

CDR3 amino acids: CASSLAGSYYQYF. Here the CDR3 DNA reads TGTGCCAGCAGTTTAGCGGGATCATATTATCAGTACTTC. The chain links TRBV6-5 to TRBJ2-7, with 8 bases that match TRBD2. After removal of 4 bases from V and 10 bases from J, the junction contained 9 bases not matched to a gene. The CDR3 totals 13 residues. Per germline, CDR1 MNHEY and CDR2 SVGAGI.

The sample holds a few counts of this clone. The rearrangement uses TRBV9 and TRBJ2-5; possible D gene TRBD2, 5 bases. The CDR3 has 14 residues. Germline V gene sequence: CDR1 SGDLS, CDR2 YYNGEE. V lost 0 bases, J lost 5 bases, and 11 bases lay in between. Here the CDR3 reads CASSVGPGSETQYF. The CDR3 coding sequence is TGTGCCAGCAGCGTAGGTCCGGGATCTGAGACCCAGTACTTC.

The V call is TRBV10-3, the J call TRBJ2-6; TRBD2 matches at 7 bases. Germline lookup yields CDR1 ENHRY and CDR2 SYGVKD. The CDR3 loop spans 16 amino acids. Trimming took 5 bases from V and 9 from J; bases not matched to a gene: 13. Written as DNA, the CDR3 is TGTGCCATCAGTCCGAACAGCGGGGCCTTGGGCAACGTCCTGACTTTC. It codes for CAISPNSGALGNVLTF.

The gene calls are TRBV4-1 and TRBJ2-6; a possible D gene is TRBD2 (6 bases). Trimming stripped 4 bases from V and 2 bases from J, with 12 bases between. CDR1 and CDR2 from the germline V gene are MGHRA and YSYEKL. The CDR3 has 16 amino acids. The CDR3 protein is CASSRLGGAGANVLTF. CDR3 DNA sequence: TGCGCCAGCAGCCGGTTAGGAGGGGCTGGGGCCAACGTCCTGACTTTC.

The chain employs TRBV10-1 and TRBJ1-4, with 11 nucleotides matching TRBD1. This CDR3 comprises 15 residues. The ends lost 3 bases at V and 5 bases at J; junction bases unmatched: 2. Germline V gene lookup returns CDR1 WNHNN and CDR2 SYGVQD (reference sequence). The CDR3 protein is CASSDGTGGNEKLFF. Written as DNA, the CDR3 is TGCGCCAGCAGTGACGGGACAGGGGGGAATGAAAAACTGTTTTTT.

CDR3 DNA: TGTGCCAGCAGCTTGACAGGGGTCGAGCAGTACTTC. It translates to CASSLTGVEQYF. V usage is TRBV11-2 and J usage is TRBJ2-7; 8 bases fit TRBD1. With 3 bases clipped from V and 6 bases from J, the junction kept 1 base outside the gene matches. CDR3 length: 12 amino acids. CDR1 is SGHAT and CDR2 is FQNNGV in the germline V gene.

This clone was found a few times. The chain combines TRBV7-6 with TRBJ2-7; 7 positions match TRBD1. CDR1 is SGHVS, CDR2 FNYEAQ, per germline. V gave up 6 bases and J gave up 4 bases; unmatched junction bases: 12. This CDR3 spans 15 amino acids. CDR3 nucleotide sequence: TGTGCCAGCAGTCGCCAACAGGGGCTTTCGTACGAGCAGTACTTC. It codes for CASSRQQGLSYEQYF.

V usage is TRBV30 and J usage is TRBJ2-3; D gene ambiguous. Germline V gene lookup returns CDR1 GTSNPN and CDR2 SVGIG (reference sequence). CDR3 size: 14 residues. V lost 4 bases and J 4 bases, leaving 15 bases between the germline ends. The DNA for the CDR3 is TGTGCCTGGATCCCCCTACTTGGCGCAGATACGCAGTATTTT. This gives the protein CAWIPLLGADTQYF. The whole variable domain, filled in from reference TRBV30 and TRBJ2-3, reads SQTIHQWPATLVQPVGSPLSLECTVEGTSNPNLYWYRQAAGRGLQLLFYSVGIGQISSEVPQNLSASRPQDRQFILSSKKLLLSDSGFYLCAWIPLLGADTQYFGPGTRLTVL.

The rearrangement uses TRBV19 and TRBJ2-2, with TRBD1 matching 11 bases. This CDR3 spans 14 amino acids. Germline V gene data show CDR1 as LNHDA and CDR2 as SQIVND (reference sequence). The J segment lost 6 bases and the V segment lost 8 bases, leaving 5 bases of the junction unmatched. This CDR3 reads CASRDRGVPGELFF. For the CDR3, the DNA is TGTGCCAGTCGGGACAGGGGGGTCCCCGGGGAGCTGTTTTTT.

The chain joins TRBV19 to TRBJ1-1; 9 nucleotides agree with TRBD1. Germline CDR1 and CDR2: LNHDA and SQIVND (reference sequence). This CDR3 is built from 14 residues. With 5 bases clipped from V and 4 bases from J, the junction kept 5 bases outside the gene matches. In DNA form, the CDR3 reads TGTGCCAGTAGTCCCGGACAGGGGAGCACTGAAGCTTTCTTT. Protein product: CASSPGQGSTEAFF.